The sequence of this T cell receptor beta chain was determined in a study of CD8 T cells in ankylosing spondylitis. This clonotype was recorded many times. Antigen specificity is unknown. With molecular barcodes, quantitative 5'-RACE was used to make the TCR beta libraries. In TCRdb, the 5' RACE reads were re-called with MiXCR into one record per CDR3 protein. The profile covers approximately 520,000 distinct CDR3 sequences, with approximately 5% appearing a single time and 3% to 4.5% taken by the ten largest. Study-wide points: The authors found the disease-linked clones to be CD8+ and relatively rare in peripheral blood. Ankylosing spondylitis blood appeared to carry a characteristic TCR beta motif of several highly homologous variants. Reportedly, significant enrichment of disease-linked clones occurred in matched ankylosing spondylitis synovial fluid. Earlier studies detected some motif variants in reactive arthritis synovial fluid and blood.

The ends were cut back, 3 bases at V and 4 bases at J, with 7 bases in the middle. Germline CDR1 is ENHRY and CDR2 is SYGVKD. The CDR3 spans 13 residues. V and J are TRBV10-3 and TRBJ1-3; D call uncertain. Material for sequencing was blood, either unsorted or a sorted T cell fraction (not recorded which). The TCR was taken from a male donor with ankylosing spondylitis. The CDR3 is CAISDPPGNTIYF. The CDR3 region has the DNA TGTGCCATCAGTGACCCTCCGGGAAACACCATATATTTT.